Shown below are 13 T cell receptor beta chains from a single sample sequenced in a study of CXCR3-negative and CXCR3-positive naive CD8 T cells. The TRB cDNA libraries were prepared by 5' RACE with UMI labels. TCRdb reprocessed the 5' RACE reads and keeps a single row for each CDR3 protein, giving no DNA. The sample is made up of some 66,000 distinct CDR3 sequences, and the top ten hold about 1.5% of it. Input material: naive CXCR3- CD8+ T cells from blood. The subset: CD45RO-CCR7+CD27+CD95- naive CD8+ T cells lacking CXCR3 (TNR3-). The receptors originated from a human donor in good health. Some clones in this sample may be carry-over from other donors' samples.

This rearrangement joins TRBV11-2 to TRBJ2-1; TCRdb names TRBD2, which stays unverified in the absence of DNA. CDR1 is SGHAT and CDR2 is FQNNGV in the germline V gene. There are 16 residues in the CDR3. The CDR3 protein is CASNHPLAGGRNEQFF.

V is TRBV7-2 and J is TRBJ2-1; checking the TCRdb D call of TRBD2 is not possible without DNA. CDR3 size: 15 residues. CDR1 and CDR2 (germline): SGHTA, FQGNSA. This CDR3 is CASSPLAGAYNEQFF.

The chain is built from TRBV7-9 and TRBJ2-1; TCRdb returns TRBD2, unconfirmable since there is no DNA. This CDR3 is 19 amino acids long. Germline values: CDR1 SEHNR, CDR2 FQNEAQ (reference sequence). CDR3 region: CASSSPDGLAGGAYNEQFF.

The chain has TRBV12-3 or TRBV12-4 and TRBJ2-2. The CDR3 covers 16 residues. The CDR3 sequence: CASRSSGLANTGELFF.

V gene TRBV6-5 combines with J gene TRBJ1-1; TCRdb designates TRBD1, a call that cannot be tested without DNA. Looked up from germline, CDR1 is MNHEY and CDR2 is SVGAGI. This CDR3 is built from 15 residues. Here the CDR3 reads CASRILPGGDTEAFF.

This chain joins TRBV12-3 or TRBV12-4 and TRBJ2-7. The CDR3 is 12 residues long. The CDR3: CASSRTAYEQYF.

This rearrangement joins TRBV10-3 to TRBJ2-7; there is no DNA to check the TCRdb D call of TRBD1. The CDR3 has 13 residues. From germline, CDR1 is ENHRY and CDR2 SYGVKD. CDR3 residues: CAIRGDGSYEQYF.

The chain carries TRBV20-1 and TRBJ1-1. Germline CDR1 reads DFQATT; CDR2 reads SNEGSKA (reference sequence). The CDR3 is 15 amino acids. The CDR3 sequence: CSARDPGRGDTEAFF.

The J gene is TRBJ1-1, the V gene TRBV29-1; TCRdb's D call, TRBD1, is unchecked because there is no DNA. The CDR3 length is 13 residues. Germline V gene lookup returns CDR1 SQVTM and CDR2 ANQGSEA. CDR3 protein: CSVGQGYDTEAFF. Together with reference TRBV29-1 and TRBJ1-1, the CDR3 gives the full variable domain: SAVISQKPSRDICQRGTSLTIQCQVDSQVTMMFWYRQQPGQSLTLIATANQGSEATYESGFVIDKFPISRPNLTFSTLTVSNMSPEDSSIYLCSVGQGYDTEAFFGQGTRLTVV.

The CDR3 protein is CASSLANRDAEAFF. The gene calls are TRBV7-9 and TRBJ1-1; the TCRdb D gene call, TRBD1, has no DNA to confirm it. Per the germline V gene, CDR1 is SEHNR and CDR2 is FQNEAQ (reference sequence). The CDR3 is 14 residues long.

V is TRBV5-1 and J is TRBJ1-1; TCRdb proposes TRBD1, but this gene call is untestable without DNA. CDR1 is SGHRS, CDR2 YFSETQ, per germline. This CDR3 comprises 17 residues. CDR3 region: CASSLTDRGRVNTEAFF.

V and J are TRBV4-2 and TRBJ2-5. The CDR3 covers 13 residues. Germline V gene lookup returns CDR1 LGHNA and CDR2 YNFKEQ. This CDR3 is CASSQDTGETQYF.

The genes are TRBV6-5 and TRBJ1-2; TCRdb's D call, TRBD1, is unchecked because there is no DNA. CDR3 length: 14 amino acids. The germline V gene encodes CDR1 MNHEY and CDR2 SVGAGI. The CDR3: CASSQRDRAYGYTF.